These 3 T cell receptor beta chains came from one sample sequenced in a study of post-analysis software for immune sequencing data. Study-wide findings and caveats: TRBV5-6, TRBV5-1 and TRBV20-1 belonged to a set of roughly five TRBV segments that were more frequent in patients than controls.

Every TCR beta cDNA library bore unique molecular identifiers. TCRdb re-called the PCR reads through MiXCR, storing one row per CDR3 protein. The table includes 650,000 to 850,000 distinct CDR3 sequences, roughly 50% detected once. No antigen has been assigned to these receptors. Material: blood. The receptors were sampled from a girl aged 10-17 years with multiple sclerosis.

The chain combines TRBV12-3 or TRBV12-4 with TRBJ2-3; maybe TRBD1 (6 bases). The CDR3 length is 14 residues. The V end lost 7 bases, the J end lost 6 bases, and 17 bases lay between the germline ends. As DNA, the CDR3 is TGTGCCAGCACCATCGAGGGGGTAGGGGATACGCAGTATTTT. Translated, it gives CASTIEGVGDTQYF.

This clonotype turned up a few times. The chain links TRBV4-2 to TRBJ2-7, with 11 bases that match TRBD2. CDR1 is LGHNA and CDR2 is YNFKEQ in the germline V gene. This CDR3 has 15 amino acids. After removal of 4 bases from V and 7 bases from J, the junction contained 9 bases not matched to a gene. The DNA for the CDR3 is TGTGCCAGCAGCCCCCGACTAGCGGGGCATCGTGAGCAGTACTTC. This encodes CASSPRLAGHREQYF.

V usage is TRBV5-6 and J usage is TRBJ1-6; D call uncertain. The V gene's germline CDR1 is SGHDT and CDR2 YYEEEE. The CDR3 is made up of 12 amino acids. Trimming took 6 bases from V and 7 from J, leaving 8 bases between them. The CDR3 here is CASNSRNSPLHF. DNA for the CDR3: TGTGCCAGCAACTCCCGGAATTCACCCCTCCACTTT.